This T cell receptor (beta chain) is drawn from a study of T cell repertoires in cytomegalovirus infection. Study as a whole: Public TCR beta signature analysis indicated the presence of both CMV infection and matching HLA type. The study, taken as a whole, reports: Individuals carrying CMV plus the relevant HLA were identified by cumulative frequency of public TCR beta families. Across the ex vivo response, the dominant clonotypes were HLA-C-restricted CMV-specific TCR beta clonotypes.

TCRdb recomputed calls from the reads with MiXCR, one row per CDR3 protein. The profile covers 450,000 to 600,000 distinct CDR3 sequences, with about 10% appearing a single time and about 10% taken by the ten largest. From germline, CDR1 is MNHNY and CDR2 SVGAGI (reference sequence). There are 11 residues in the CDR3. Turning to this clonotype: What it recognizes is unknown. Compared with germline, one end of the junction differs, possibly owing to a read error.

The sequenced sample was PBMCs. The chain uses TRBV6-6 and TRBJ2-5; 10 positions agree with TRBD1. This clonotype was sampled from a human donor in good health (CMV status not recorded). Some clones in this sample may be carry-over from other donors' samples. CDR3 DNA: TGTGCCAGCAGGGAAGGGACAGGGGAGCACTTC. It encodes CASREGTGEHF.